The TCR beta chain described here comes from a study of patients and donors after allogeneic stem cell transplantation. Germline CDR1 MGHRA, CDR2 YSYEKL. This CDR3 has 16 amino acids. J gave up 7 bases and V 0 bases, and 7 bases lay outside the gene matches. Each CDR3 protein gets one entry after TCRdb re-called the RT-PCR reads with MiXCR. There are about a million distinct CDR3 sequences in the sample; about 20% occur only once, and roughly 6% lies in the top ten. The gene calls are TRBV4-1 and TRBJ2-2; 8 bases fit TRBD1. Sequenced material: blood, either unsorted or a sorted T cell fraction (not recorded which). This TCR was sampled from a human donor who was either an allogeneic HSCT recipient or a stem cell or donor lymphocyte infusion donor (not recorded which). It is not recorded whose cells these are; they may come from a transplant donor. The CDR3 DNA reads TGCGCCAGCAGCCAAGACAGGGACAGGAGCGGCGGGGAGCTGTTTTTT. The encoded protein is CASSQDRDRSGGELFF.